This TCR beta chain was documented in a study of blood T cell repertoires in COVID-19. Across the study: Samples of COVID-19 (acute and convalescent) were obtained from the United States, Italy and Spain. The analysed material was cDNA or gDNA that came from T cells, B-cell-depleted T cells, or PBMCs.

CDR3 length: 13 amino acids. Germline lookup yields CDR1 SGHTA and CDR2 FQGNSA. Individuals drawn from about two dozen US areas were about 18 to 89 years old. With regard to this clone: One end of the junction is discordant with germline, which a read error may explain.

Clones were read by immunoSEQ multiplex PCR, and TCRdb kept only the in-frame ones, dropping some. This sample has around 250,000 clones, with 75% to 90% found just once. The receptor comes from a woman aged 25 to 39 with acute COVID-19. Sequences were obtained from PBMCs or T cells enriched from blood (not recorded which). This chain uses TRBV7-2 with TRBJ2-1; TRBD2 aligns across 7 bases. CDR3 sequence: CASSLGPAGKWLF. The CDR3 nucleotides read TGTGCCAGCAGCTTAGGTCCAGCGGGAAAATGGCTCTTC.